These 4 T cell receptor beta chains share one sample of origin, sequenced in a study of cytomegalovirus exposure and HLA in healthy donors. A multiplex PCR was run with 60 Vbeta primers and 13 Jbeta primers. Method: immunoSEQ multiplex PCR; TCRdb's copy keeps in-frame clones and lacks some. The data hold 150,000 to 200,000 clones, with roughly 80% observed a single time. Sequencing was done on a sample of PBMCs. These receptors originate from a male donor in good health and CMV-seropositive.

The chain employs TRBV18 and TRBJ2-3; tentative D call: TRBD1 (6 bases). The length of the CDR3 is 15 residues. Germline values: CDR1 KGHSH, CDR2 LQKENI. V lost 3 bases, J lost 3 bases, and 13 bases lay in between. CDR3 amino acids: CASSPRGTWTDTQYF. As DNA, the CDR3 is TGTGCCAGCTCACCTAGGGGGACCTGGACAGATACGCAGTATTTT. The entire variable domain, with the rest obtained from reference TRBV18 and TRBJ2-3, is as follows: NAGVMQNPRHLVRRRGQEARLRCSPMKGHSHVYWYRQLPEEGLKFMVYLQKENIIDESGMPKERFSAEFPKEGPSILRIQQVVRGDSAAYFCASSPRGTWTDTQYFGPGTRLTVL.

A few counts support this clone. The chain recombines TRBV15 with TRBJ1-1; D is perhaps TRBD1 (5 bases). The V end was cut by 2 bases, the J end by 2 bases, with 6 bases between. This CDR3 spans 13 amino acids. CDR1 and CDR2 from the germline V gene are LNHNV and YYDKDF (reference sequence). The CDR3 region has the DNA TGTGCCACCAGCAGACAGGGAAACACTGAAGCTTTCTTT. As protein: CATSRQGNTEAFF.

The rearrangement joins TRBV7-9 to TRBJ1-1; D uncertain. Germline lookup yields CDR1 SEHNR and CDR2 FQNEAQ (reference sequence). Trimming took 0 bases from V and 6 from J, leaving 5 bases between them. The CDR3 has 12 amino acids. This CDR3 is CASSLAGSEAFF. The CDR3, as DNA: TGTGCCAGCAGCTTAGCCGGGTCTGAAGCTTTCTTT.

The chain carries TRBV28 and TRBJ1-5; no reliable D call. Trimming stripped 3 bases from V and 3 bases from J, with 6 bases between. The CDR3 extends over 13 amino acids. Germline V gives CDR1 MDHEN, CDR2 SYDVKM. In DNA form, the CDR3 reads TGTGCCAGCAGTTTGGCGGTCAATCAGCCCCAGCATTTT. It is translated as CASSLAVNQPQHF.